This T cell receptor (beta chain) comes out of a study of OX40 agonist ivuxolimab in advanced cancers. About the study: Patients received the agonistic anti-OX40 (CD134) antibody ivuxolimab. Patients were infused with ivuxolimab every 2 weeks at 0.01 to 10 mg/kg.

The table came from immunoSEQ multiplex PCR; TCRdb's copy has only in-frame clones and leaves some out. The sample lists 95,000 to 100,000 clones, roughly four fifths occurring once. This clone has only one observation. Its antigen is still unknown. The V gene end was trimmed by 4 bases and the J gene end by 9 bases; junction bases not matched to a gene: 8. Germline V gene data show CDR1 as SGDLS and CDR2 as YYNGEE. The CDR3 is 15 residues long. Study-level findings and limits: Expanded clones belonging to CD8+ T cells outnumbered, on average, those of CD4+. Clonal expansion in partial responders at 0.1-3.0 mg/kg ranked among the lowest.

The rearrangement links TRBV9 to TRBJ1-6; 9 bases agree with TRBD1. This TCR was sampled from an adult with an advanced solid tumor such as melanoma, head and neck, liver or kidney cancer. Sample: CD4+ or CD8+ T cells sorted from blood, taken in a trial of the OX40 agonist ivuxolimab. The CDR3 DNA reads TGTGCCAGCAGCCCGGGGACAGGGAGAACTTCACCCCTCCACTTT. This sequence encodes CASSPGTGRTSPLHF. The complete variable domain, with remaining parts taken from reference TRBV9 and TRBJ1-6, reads DSGVTQTPKHLITATGQRVTLRCSPRSGDLSVYWYQQSLDQGLQFLIQYYNGEERAKGNILERFSAQQFPDLHSELNLSSLELGDSALYFCASSPGTGRTSPLHFGNGTRLTVT.